This T cell receptor beta chain was recorded in a study of blood T cell repertoires in COVID-19. Study-wide context: The samples span acute and convalescent COVID-19 from the United States, Italy and Spain. T cells, B-cell-depleted T cells, or PBMCs supplied cDNA or gDNA.

Germline-derived CDR1 and CDR2 are KGHSH and LQKENI. Trimming removed 3 bases from V and 6 bases from J, with 15 bases in between. The CDR3 runs 15 residues. The authors' processing: For nucleated cells, counts were estimated from reference gene primer amplification. The protocol was immunoSEQ multiplex PCR, while the TCRdb copy is restricted to in-frame clones and leaves out a portion. Clone size and the V and J calls come from that table; the DNA yielded D and trimming. Of 120,000 to 150,000 clones in the sample, 87% were seen once. This chain connects TRBV18 to TRBJ1-5; D ambiguous. The sequencing sample was made of peripheral blood. This TCR derives from a man aged 50 to 59 who had recovered from COVID-19. DNA of the CDR3: TGTGCCAGCTCACCCCCAGGCGGTGGAGGTCAGCCCCAGCATTTT. The encoded protein is CASSPPGGGGQPQHF.